The 8 T cell receptor beta chains reported below all come from one sample, sequenced in a study of early T cells in non-severe SARS-CoV-2 infection. One entry per CDR3 protein results from TCRdb running MiXCR on the 5' RACE reads. The repertoire holds tens of thousands of distinct CDR3 sequences, with 4% to 5% as singletons. The sequencing sample was made of whole blood. The receptors were gathered from an adult who was a healthcare worker with PCR-confirmed SARS-CoV-2 infection or an uninfected control (not recorded which).

This clonotype was seen at least ten times. The chain combines TRBV7-9 with TRBJ1-5, with D hard to call. The CDR3 is made up of 16 amino acids. Deletions cut 1 base from V and 6 bases from J, with 16 bases between. Germline V gene lookup returns CDR1 SEHNR and CDR2 FQNEAQ (reference sequence). CDR3 bases: TGTGCCAGCAGCTTAGTGATAGGTCAGGATACTCAGCCCCAGCATTTT. Translation: CASSLVIGQDTQPQHF.

This clonotype was counted ten times or more. The rearrangement joins TRBV6-1 to TRBJ1-6, with 9 bases lining up with TRBD1. V was clipped by 6 bases and J by 0 bases; unmatched bases: 9. The CDR3 runs 18 residues. CDR1 MNHNS and CDR2 SASEGT come from the germline V gene. CDR3 sequence: CASRKGTGTDSYNSPLHF. Written as DNA, the CDR3 is TGTGCCAGCAGAAAGGGGACAGGGACAGACTCCTATAATTCACCCCTCCACTTT.

V and J are TRBV20-1 and TRBJ2-3; D may match TRBD1 or TRBD2 (6 bases each). Between the trimmed V and J ends, which lost 6 bases and 2 bases, there was a span of 12 bases. CDR1 and CDR2 from the germline V gene are DFQATT and SNEGSKA (reference sequence). The CDR3 covers 13 residues. The CDR3, as DNA: TGCAGTGCCCCCTGGGGGGCCACAGATACGCAGTATTTT. Translating it yields CSAPWGATDTQYF.

This clonotype showed up many times. This chain joins TRBV28 and TRBJ2-1; no clear D gene. The V end was cut by 2 bases, the J end by 6 bases, with 2 bases between. The CDR3 runs to 11 residues. From germline, CDR1 is MDHEN and CDR2 SYDVKM. The CDR3 protein is CASSLGNEQFF. The CDR3 DNA is TGTGCCAGCAGTTTAGGCAATGAGCAGTTCTTC. Filled out from reference TRBV28 and TRBJ2-1, the complete variable domain reads DVKVTQSSRYLVKRTGEKVFLECVQDMDHENMFWYRQDPGLGLRLIYFSYDVKMKEKGDIPEGYSVSREKKERFSLILESASTNQTSMYLCASSLGNEQFFGPGTRLTVL.

This clonotype has more than one count but fewer than ten. The genes are TRBV3-1 and TRBJ2-1; the match to TRBD2 covers 9 bases. Per the germline V gene, CDR1 is LGHDT and CDR2 is YNNKEL (reference sequence). There are 16 residues in the CDR3. After removal of 7 bases from V and 0 bases from J, the junction contained 7 bases not matched to a gene. The chain's CDR3 is CASKRGAPSSYNEQFF. The CDR3 DNA reads TGTGCCAGCAAGCGGGGGGCTCCCAGCTCCTACAATGAGCAGTTCTTC.

Ten or more counts support this clonotype. Germline is not matched at one junction end, which may reflect a read error. CDR3 in amino acids: CSVPPPQGAIDTGELFF. Here the CDR3 DNA reads TGCAGCGTCCCCCCCCCCCAGGGGGCTATCGACACCGGAGAGCTGTTTTTT. V is TRBV29-1 and J is TRBJ2-2; 8 bases are shared with TRBD1. The germline CDR1 and CDR2 sequences are SQVTM and ANQGSEA. The CDR3 spans 17 residues.

This clonotype qualifies as medium-sized. V gene TRBV6-1 combines with J gene TRBJ1-2; D remains unclear. The CDR3 is 12 amino acids. Between the trimmed V and J ends, which lost 2 bases and 4 bases, there was a span of 5 bases. Per germline, CDR1 MNHNS and CDR2 SASEGT. As DNA, the CDR3 is TGTGCCAGCAGTGAACTACTCTATGGCTACACCTTC. Protein product: CASSELLYGYTF.

The rearrangement joins TRBV2 to TRBJ1-1, with D maybe TRBD1 (5 bases). V was shortened by 6 bases and J by 0 bases, with 11 bases between the two germline ends. Germline V gene lookup returns CDR1 SNHLY and CDR2 FYNNEI. CDR3 length equals 14 residues. CDR3: CASSLGGMNTEAFF. In DNA, the CDR3 is TGTGCCAGCAGCCTGGGGGGTATGAACACTGAAGCTTTCTTT.